This is a list of T cell receptor beta chains from one sample in a study of T cell responses to AZD1222 COVID-19 vaccine. TCRdb's table, derived via immunoSEQ multiplex PCR, lists solely in-frame clones and lacks some. The repertoire holds more than 100,000 clones, with 70% to 90% as singletons. Specimen: peripheral blood, collected on day 0 of AZD1222 vaccination. These receptors were collected from an adult in good health. CDR3s include the opening cysteine and the closing phenylalanine or tryptophan. D genes are given only for firm matches. Where a row states a size, it is once, few, many or the class of an expanded clone; other rows omit it.

j_call clone_size d_call v_call cdr3_nt cdr3_aa
TRBJ1-3 . . TRBV6-2/TRBV6-3 TGTGCCAGCAGTTACGGGATAGGACGCGGATCCTCGTCTGGAAACACCATATATTTT CASSYGIGRGSSSGNTIYF
TRBJ1-2 . . TRBV27 TGTGCCAGCAGTTTTGACGGACACGCTGTTTATGGCTACACCTTC CASSFDGHAVYGYTF
TRBJ2-1 . TRBD1 TRBV7-2 TGTGCCAGCAGCACGGGGACAGTCGGGGTCGAGCAGTTCTTC CASSTGTVGVEQFF
TRBJ2-2 . . TRBV19 TGTGCCAGTAGTATAGGGGACACCCACACCGGGGAGCTGTTTTTT CASSIGDTHTGELFF
TRBJ1-2 . . TRBV12-3/TRBV12-4 TGTGCCAGCAGTCTACCCCGGGTGGGCTACACCTTC CASSLPRVGYTF
TRBJ2-3 . . TRBV9 TGTGCCAGCAGCAGGAATAGGGGGTCCACAGATACGCAGTATTTT CASSRNRGSTDTQYF
TRBJ2-7 . . TRBV19 TGTGCCAGTAGTATCCCGGGTTACGAGCAGTACTTC CASSIPGYEQYF
TRBJ2-2 . . TRBV11-1 TGTGCCAGCAGACCCCAGGGGACCGGGGAGCTGTTTTTT CASRPQGTGELFF
TRBJ2-3 . . TRBV3-1/TRBV3-2 TGTGCCAGCAGCCAAGATTTAGCGAGGCTGGCTACGCAGTATTTT CASSQDLARLATQYF
TRBJ2-7 . . TRBV5-1 TGCGCCAGCAGCTTGCGGGCCAGGGTGGACGAGCAGTACTTC CASSLRARVDEQYF
TRBJ1-4 . . TRBV6-6 TGTGCCAGCAGAGGGGGGACTAATGAAAAACTGTTTTTT CASRGGTNEKLFF
TRBJ2-7 . . TRBV3-1/TRBV3-2 TGTGCCAGCAGCAAAAAGGCCTACGAGCAGTACTTC CASSKKAYEQYF
TRBJ1-2 . . TRBV28 TGTGCCAGCACGTCAGGAGGTAACTATGGCTACACCTTC CASTSGGNYGYTF
TRBJ1-4 . . TRBV7-9 TGTGCCACGACACACGGGGACCGAGGACTGTTTTTT CATTHGDRGLFF
TRBJ2-2 . . TRBV6-4 TGTGCCAGCAGTGATGACAGATTCACCGGGGAGCTGTTTTTT CASSDDRFTGELFF
TRBJ2-3 . TRBD1 TRBV5-1 TGCGCCAGCGGGGCGGGACAGGGGGCTACAGATACGCAGTATTTT CASGAGQGATDTQYF
TRBJ2-5 . . TRBV28 TGTGCCAGCAGTTTATTCGGAACCCAAGAGACCCAGTACTTC CASSLFGTQETQYF
TRBJ1-2 . TRBD1 TRBV7-2 TGTGCCAGCAGCAATCCCGGGACAGGGCGAAGCTATGGCTACACCTTC CASSNPGTGRSYGYTF
TRBJ2-7 . . TRBV25-1 TGTGCCAGCACGAGAGATACAGGGGGGGCGACCTACGAGCAGTACTTC CASTRDTGGATYEQYF
TRBJ1-2 . . TRBV5-5 TGTGCCAGCAGCTTGGTACTGGACAGCCTCGGCTACACCTTC CASSLVLDSLGYTF
TRBJ2-7 . TRBD2 TRBV6-5 TGTGCCAGCAGTTACCTCCTGACTAGCGTGTACGAGCAGTACTTC CASSYLLTSVYEQYF
TRBJ2-7 . . TRBV29-1 TGCAGCGTTGAAGATGGCACCAGCTCCTACGAGCAGTACTTC CSVEDGTSSYEQYF
TRBJ2-1 . TRBD1 TRBV5-1 TGCGCCAGCAGCCCACAGGTAGGGGGCGAAGAGCAGTTCTTC CASSPQVGGEEQFF
TRBJ2-7 . . TRBV5-6 TGTGCCAGCAGCCTTGGGACATCGGGCGAGCAGTACTTC CASSLGTSGEQYF
TRBJ2-1 once . TRBV7-2 TGTGCCAGCAGCCCCCACGCAACAATCGATGAGCAGTTCTTC CASSPHATIDEQFF
TRBJ1-2 . . TRBV21-1 TGTGCCAGCAGCATAGGGGACTACCCGGGACAACCAATACTTCTTCGCGGCTACACCTTC CASSIGDYPGQPILLRGYTF
TRBJ1-3 . . TRBV30 TGTGCCTGGAGTCCGGGGAGAGGAAACACCATATATTTT CAWSPGRGNTIYF
TRBJ1-4 . TRBD1 TRBV5-5 TGTGCCAGCAGCATCGCCTGGACAGGGGGTCGGGATGAAAAACTGTTTTTT CASSIAWTGGRDEKLFF
TRBJ2-5 . . TRBV7-2 TGTGCCAGCAGCTTAGGGGGGCCACAAGAGACCCAGTACTTC CASSLGGPQETQYF
TRBJ1-3 . . TRBV4-2 TGTGCCAGCAGCCCCAAGGAGAACACCATATATTTT CASSPKENTIYF
TRBJ1-2 . . TRBV5-1 TGCGCCAGCTCACAGGGAAACTATGGCTACACCTTC CASSQGNYGYTF
TRBJ1-3 . . TRBV2 TGTGCCAGCAAAAACTCCGGAGCCGGAAACACCATATATTTT CASKNSGAGNTIYF
TRBJ1-2 . TRBD1 TRBV28 TGTGCCAGCAGTTCTGGACAGGGGCGAGGCTACACCTTC CASSSGQGRGYTF
TRBJ2-7 . TRBD1 TRBV27 TGTGCCACCCAGACAGGGTTAGGGGTCGAGCAGTACTTC CATQTGLGVEQYF
TRBJ1-2 . TRBD1 TRBV5-1 TGCGCCAGCAGCCCCGGACAGGGGAGGCCTGGCTACACCTTC CASSPGQGRPGYTF